The entry below describes one TCR beta chain. Which antigen it targets is not known. Germline is not matched at one junction end, which may reflect a read error. The CDR3 sequence holds 15 residues, the cysteine and phenylalanine included. Only CDR3 DNA is held: 45 bases, read in frame from base 1. CDR1 and CDR2, looked up from the germline V gene (reference sequence), are SSHAT and FNYEAQ. These data belong to a study of cytomegalovirus exposure and HLA in healthy donors (dated by TCRdb to 2015 to 2018). Regarding the complete study: According to a later analysis, one platform produced both the approximately 110 validation repertoires and the 670 or so repertoires of the first cohort. The study aimed to test whether signatures of past pathogen exposure could be identified by cataloging public T cell receptors. In addition to the first cohort of 500 to 850 subjects, a separate validation cohort of over 90 different subjects was used. The study combined high-throughput TCR immunosequencing, statistical association of individual TCRs with disease status, and machine learning to predict cytomegalovirus infection status. Overall study results and their limits: According to the authors, the approach could potentially be generalized to other disease states and immunological phenotypes. The classifier was reported to diagnose cytomegalovirus status with high specificity and sensitivity in both the original and validation cohorts. A total of 150 to 200 TCR beta chains were listed by the study as associated with cytomegalovirus. Of the cluster scores, about 94% were above 0 in a later analysis, which found that TCRs clustered in the first cohort also tended to co-occur in the 90 to 150 validation repertoires. Across donors, most TCR sequences were observed very rarely, whereas some public TCRs were present in many individuals. All 120 or so repertoires were used to score co-occurrence in the validation cohort in a later analysis, because that analysis had no HLA typing for the cohort. Three of the identified cytomegalovirus-associated TCR beta chains were confirmed in vitro to be specific for cytomegalovirus antigens.

The donors belonged to the validation cohort of roughly 120 subjects, which was separate from the 666-subject first cohort. Libraries were made using the immunoSEQ multiplex PCR assay. The source study handled its data this way. To diagnose cytomegalovirus status from the catalog of TCR beta chain sequences, a statistical classification framework was built. TCRdb mirrors the immuneACCESS table, restricted to in-frame sequences. Some clones are absent from its copies; in checked studies, under half trace to an unresolved V gene, and the reason for the others is unknown. V, J and clone size were drawn from that table, and D and trimming were deduced from the DNA. Across this sample there are over 70,000 clones, with approximately 94% seen only once. The ten largest clones take up roughly 0.63% of the sample.

The chain was built from TRBV7-7 and TRBJ2-5; 12 central nucleotides agree with TRBD2. The sequencing input was PBMCs. This sequence originates from a woman between 18 and 29 years old in good health and CMV-seronegative. The bases are TGTGCTAGCAGCTACCTAGCGGGGGGGACGGAGACCCAGTACTTC. This yields the protein CASSYLAGGTETQYF.